This TCR beta chain was sequenced during a study of blood T cell repertoires in COVID-19. Turning to the study itself: T cells, B-cell-depleted T cells, or PBMCs provided the cDNA or gDNA that served as material.

The CDR3 is 14 residues long. V was pared by 4 bases and J by 4 bases, with 5 bases of the junction left unmatched. CDR1 and CDR2 (germline): SGHTA, FQGNSA. Method: immunoSEQ multiplex PCR; TCRdb's copy keeps in-frame clones and lacks some. The table has 270,000 or so clones, 75% to 90% seen once. The TCR originated in a middle-aged woman who had recovered from COVID-19. This chain links TRBV7-2 with TRBJ2-5, with 8 bases that match TRBD1. The sequencing sample was made of peripheral blood. The CDR3 coding sequence is TGTGCCAGCAGCTCATACAGGGGGGCAGAGACCCAGTACTTC. Translated, it gives CASSSYRGAETQYF. Full variable domain (rest looked up from reference TRBV7-2 and TRBJ2-5): GAGVSQSPSNKVTEKGKDVELRCDPISGHTALYWYRQSLGQGLEFLIYFQGNSAPDKSGLPSDRFSAERTGGSVSTLTIQRTQQEDSAVYLCASSSYRGAETQYFGPGTRLLVL.